The 20 T cell receptor beta chains given below trace back to one sample, sequenced in a study of blood T cell repertoires in COVID-19. Clones were sequenced by immunoSEQ multiplex PCR, and TCRdb holds only the in-frame ones, with some missing. This sample has about 120,000 clones; roughly 78% occur once, and the top ten carry 16%. Material for sequencing was peripheral blood. Every receptor here comes from a man in his fifties or sixties with active or convalescent COVID-19.

V is TRBV3-1 (or the pseudogene TRBV3-2) and J is TRBJ2-7; 7 bases are a match to TRBD1. Germline assignment: CDR1 LGHDT and CDR2 YNNKEL (reference sequence). This CDR3 is 12 amino acids long. V shed 2 bases and J 5 bases; nucleotides not matched to a gene: 0. The CDR3 region has the DNA TGTGCCAGCAGCCAACAGGGGGACGAGCAGTACTTC. This sequence encodes CASSQQGDEQYF.

This rearrangement joins TRBV6-5 to TRBJ1-1; D is ambiguous. There are 15 residues in the CDR3. V lost 4 bases and J lost 5, with 17 bases in between. Germline CDR1 MNHEY, CDR2 SVGAGI. CDR3 bases: TGTGCCAGCAGTTCCGGACTCCTGCAACCAACTGAAGCTTTCTTT. Its protein product is CASSSGLLQPTEAFF.

This clone has a handful of counts. The chain employs TRBV18 and TRBJ2-5; 8 bases are a match to TRBD1. CDR3 length: 17 amino acids. Germline assignment: CDR1 KGHSH and CDR2 LQKENI. V was pared by 6 bases and J by 5 bases, with 17 bases of the junction left unmatched. CDR3 coding DNA: TGTGCCAGCTCCCCCGGTACAGGGGGTCAGGTTTGGGAGACCCAGTACTTC. The encoded protein is CASSPGTGGQVWETQYF.

The chain has TRBV7-8 and TRBJ2-5; TRBD2 matches 12 bases. Germline CDR1 is SGHVS and CDR2 is FQNEAQ. The CDR3 is 16 amino acids. J gave up 5 bases and V 5 bases, and 9 bases lay outside the gene matches. The CDR3 is CASSITSGRWGETQYF. CDR3 DNA: TGTGCCAGCAGCATCACTAGCGGGAGGTGGGGGGAGACCCAGTACTTC.

The rearrangement uses TRBV6-5 and TRBJ2-7; D is uncertain. Deletions cut 8 bases from V and 9 bases from J, with 11 bases between. Germline assignment: CDR1 MNHEY and CDR2 SVGAGI. The length of the CDR3 is 10 residues. CDR3 protein: CASGVAAQYF. In nucleotides, the CDR3 is TGTGCCAGCGGAGTGGCGGCGCAGTACTTC.

The chain combines TRBV29-1 with TRBJ2-7; 8 nucleotides line up with TRBD2. The CDR3 is made up of 15 amino acids. Per germline, CDR1 SQVTM and CDR2 ANQGSEA. V trimming: 5 bases; J trimming: 3 bases; junction bases outside the gene matches: 12. The CDR3 spells CSVRLPGRASYEQYF. CDR3 DNA: TGCAGCGTTCGGTTGCCCGGGAGGGCAAGCTACGAGCAGTACTTC.

This chain connects TRBV7-2 to TRBJ2-1; 10 positions agree with TRBD1. Trimming at V came to 5 bases and at J to 4 bases, leaving 5 bases not matched to a gene. The germline gives CDR1 SGHTA, CDR2 FQGNSA. CDR3 length: 15 residues. Here the CDR3 reads CASSTDRGQYNEQFF. CDR3 in DNA: TGTGCCAGCAGCACAGACAGGGGGCAGTACAATGAGCAGTTCTTC.

The chain employs TRBV10-3 and TRBJ1-6, with D uncertain. V was trimmed by 4 bases and J by 0 bases, leaving 10 bases between them. The CDR3 is 16 amino acids. Looked up from germline, CDR1 is ENHRY and CDR2 is SYGVKD. The chain's CDR3 is CAISVEPYSYNSPLHF. DNA of the CDR3: TGTGCCATCAGTGTGGAGCCCTACTCCTATAATTCACCCCTCCACTTT.

The rearrangement uses TRBV7-2 and TRBJ2-7; possible D gene TRBD2, 5 bases. This CDR3 region has 14 residues. Germline loops: CDR1 SGHTA, CDR2 FQGNSA. V was clipped by 5 bases and J by 3 bases, with 14 bases between them. CDR3 residues: CASSRRVLGYEQYF. CDR3 sequence (DNA): TGTGCCAGCAGCCGGCGGGTCCTCGGCTACGAGCAGTACTTC.

This sequence joins TRBV7-9 and TRBJ1-4; the match to TRBD1 covers 12 bases. Germline-derived CDR1 and CDR2 are SEHNR and FQNEAQ (reference sequence). The V segment lost 4 bases and the J segment 8 bases; nucleotides outside the gene matches: 8. This CDR3 region has 16 residues. Here the CDR3 reads CASSWGTGGREEKLFF. The CDR3 region has the DNA TGTGCCAGCAGCTGGGGGACAGGGGGCAGAGAAGAAAAACTGTTTTTT.

The chain links TRBV4-1 to TRBJ1-6, with D possibly TRBD1 on 6 matching bases. V gave up 0 bases and J gave up 4 bases, with 10 bases separating them. Germline-derived CDR1 and CDR2 are MGHRA and YSYEKL. The CDR3 is 16 amino acids. CDR3 residues: CASSQDGTPYNSPLHF. CDR3 coding DNA: TGCGCCAGCAGCCAAGATGGGACACCGTATAATTCACCCCTCCACTTT.

J is TRBJ1-2 and V is TRBV11-2; D gene uncertain. This CDR3 is built from 13 residues. V lost 2 bases, J lost 4 bases, and 8 bases lay in between. Germline V gives CDR1 SGHAT, CDR2 FQNNGV. The CDR3 is CASSLSGIYGYTF. CDR3 DNA: TGTGCCAGCAGCTTATCGGGGATCTATGGCTACACCTTC.

This clone was seen at least ten times. The chain joins TRBV7-9 to TRBJ2-1; 8 bases are shared with TRBD2. V shed 6 bases and J 4 bases; nucleotides not matched to a gene: 2. From germline, CDR1 is SEHNR and CDR2 FQNEAQ (reference sequence). The CDR3 is made up of 13 amino acids. As DNA, the CDR3 is TGTGCCAGCAGTGTAGCGGGATACAATGAGCAGTTCTTC. Translating it yields CASSVAGYNEQFF.

V usage is TRBV5-1 and J usage is TRBJ2-7, with D perhaps matching TRBD2 (6 bases). The CDR3 has 15 residues. Trimming pared 0 bases from V and 0 bases from J, leaving 10 bases between. Germline V gives CDR1 SGHRS, CDR2 YFSETQ. The CDR3 region has the DNA TGCGCCAGCAGCTTGGCCCCCGGGAGCTCCTACGAGCAGTACTTC. This sequence encodes CASSLAPGSSYEQYF.

This clone came up a few times. This chain joins TRBV6-5 and TRBJ2-1; 7 bases line up with TRBD1. J gave up 4 bases and V 6 bases, and 6 bases lay outside the gene matches. The CDR3 sequence is 14 residues long. Per germline, CDR1 MNHEY and CDR2 SVGAGI. DNA for the CDR3: TGTGCCAGCAGAGGGGGCCGGGTTTACAATGAGCAGTTCTTC. Amino acid sequence: CASRGGRVYNEQFF.

V and J are TRBV10-3 and TRBJ2-1, with a possible D match to TRBD2 (6 bases). Trimming removed 7 bases from V and 8 bases from J, with 21 bases in between. The V gene's germline CDR1 is ENHRY and CDR2 SYGVKD. This CDR3 region has 15 residues. The CDR3 DNA is TGTGCCATCAACGGCGCGGGATTGATTAAAGATGAGCAGTTCTTC. The encoded protein is CAINGAGLIKDEQFF.

This chain connects TRBV6-2 or TRBV6-3 to TRBJ2-5; D is possibly TRBD2 (5 bases). The V end lost 2 bases, the J end lost 1 base, and 14 bases lay between the germline ends. The CDR3 runs 16 residues. Germline CDR1 MNHEY, CDR2 SVGEGT. The CDR3: CASSYSTGYGQETQYF. The CDR3 DNA is TGTGCCAGCAGTTACAGTACGGGGTATGGCCAAGAGACCCAGTACTTC.

CDR3 loop: CASREGPAYGYTF. DNA of the CDR3: TGTGCCAGCAGGGAGGGTCCAGCCTATGGCTACACCTTC. This rearrangement joins TRBV2 to TRBJ1-2; D gene uncertain. CDR1 is SNHLY, CDR2 FYNNEI, per germline. This CDR3 spans 13 amino acids. Trimming took off 6 bases at V and 4 bases at J, with 12 bases between the two ends.

The rearrangement uses TRBV6-4 and TRBJ1-6; a weak D match, TRBD1 (6 bases). In germline, CDR1 is MRHNA, CDR2 SNTAGT. V lost 5 bases, J lost 13 bases, and 21 bases lay in between. The CDR3 runs to 15 residues. The CDR3 protein is CASSPRPGGGRPLHF. In DNA form, the CDR3 reads TGTGCCAGCAGTCCTCGGCCGGGGGGCGGTAGGCCCCTCCACTTT.

This clone was counted only a few times. V is TRBV7-2 and J is TRBJ2-1; 12 positions match TRBD2. The CDR3 totals 15 residues. Losses at the gene ends were 6 bases for V and 5 bases for J; bases not matched to a gene: 5. Per the germline V gene, CDR1 is SGHTA and CDR2 is FQGNSA. Written as DNA, the CDR3 is TGTGCCAGCAGTAAGACTAGCGGGGGCCACAATGAGCAGTTCTTC. Amino acid sequence: CASSKTSGGHNEQFF.